Presented here are 7 T cell receptor beta chains from one specimen sequenced in a study of OX40 agonist ivuxolimab in advanced cancers. Measured with immunoSEQ multiplex PCR; TCRdb has only the in-frame clones, and not every one. The sample lists approximately 89,000 clones; around 86% were seen once. The sample was CD4+ or CD8+ T cells sorted from blood, taken in a trial of the OX40 agonist ivuxolimab. These receptors were collected from an adult with an advanced solid tumor such as melanoma, head and neck, liver or kidney cancer.

This chain joins TRBV19 and TRBJ1-5; D remains ambiguous. Looked up from germline, CDR1 is LNHDA and CDR2 is SQIVND (reference sequence). The CDR3 consists of 13 residues. Trimming took off 0 bases at V and 6 bases at J, with 6 bases between the two ends. The CDR3 region has the DNA TGTGCCAGTAGTATAGATCGGATTCAGCCCCAGCATTTT. Encoded protein: CASSIDRIQPQHF. Filled out from reference TRBV19 and TRBJ1-5, the complete variable domain reads DGGITQSPKYLFRKEGQNVTLSCEQNLNHDAMYWYRQDPGQGLRLIYYSQIVNDFQKGDIAEGYSVSREKKESFPLTVTSAQKNPTAFYLCASSIDRIQPQHFGDGTRLSIL.

J is TRBJ2-6 and V is TRBV5-1; no firm D call. The CDR3 consists of 16 residues. V dropped 3 bases and J dropped 2 bases, with 12 bases sitting between them. Germline V gene data show CDR1 as SGHRS and CDR2 as YFSETQ. The CDR3 region is CASSSGLGAGANVLTF. CDR3 nucleotides: TGCGCCAGCAGCTCTGGCCTTGGGGCTGGGGCCAACGTCCTGACTTTC.

There are a few counts of this clone. This chain connects TRBV4-2 to TRBJ1-1; 7 positions match TRBD1. Germline lookup yields CDR1 LGHNA and CDR2 YNFKEQ. J was trimmed by 4 bases and V by 1 base; bases with no gene match: 12. The CDR3 consists of 17 residues. CDR3: CASSQGVGTALATEAFF. CDR3 DNA sequence: TGTGCCAGCAGCCAAGGCGTTGGGACAGCCCTTGCCACTGAAGCTTTCTTT.

The gene calls are TRBV7-9 and TRBJ2-3; possibly TRBD2 for D (6 bases). Germline assignment: CDR1 SEHNR and CDR2 FQNEAQ (reference sequence). V was trimmed by 3 bases and J by 0 bases, leaving 10 bases between them. This CDR3 contains 15 residues. Written as DNA, the CDR3 is TGTGCCAGCAGCTTTCAGGAGGGAAGCACAGATACGCAGTATTTT. Residues: CASSFQEGSTDTQYF.

V usage is TRBV7-6 and J usage is TRBJ1-4; D remains unclear. Looked up from germline, CDR1 is SGHVS and CDR2 is FNYEAQ. V was trimmed by 1 base and J by 8 bases, leaving 14 bases between them. The CDR3 is made up of 15 amino acids. The CDR3 bases are TGTGCCAGCAGCTTAGTCGAGGGCTCGGGAGAAAAACTGTTTTTT. Its protein product is CASSLVEGSGEKLFF.

The V and J genes are TRBV29-1 and TRBJ1-2, with TRBD1 as a possible D gene (5 bases). Trimming removed 3 bases at V and 5 bases at J, with 16 bases between. The CDR3 has 14 residues. Germline CDR1 SQVTM, CDR2 ANQGSEA. The CDR3 loop reads CSVEGQGAGYGYTF. CDR3 nucleotide sequence: TGCAGCGTTGAGGGCCAGGGAGCGGGGTATGGCTACACCTTC. Full variable domain (rest looked up from reference TRBV29-1 and TRBJ1-2): SAVISQKPSRDICQRGTSLTIQCQVDSQVTMMFWYRQQPGQSLTLIATANQGSEATYESGFVIDKFPISRPNLTFSTLTVSNMSPEDSSIYLCSVEGQGAGYGYTFGSGTRLTVV.

V gene TRBV5-5 combines with J gene TRBJ2-2, with 9 bases matching TRBD2. In germline, CDR1 is SGHKS, CDR2 YYEKEE (reference sequence). The CDR3 consists of 16 residues. After removal of 4 bases from V and 1 base from J, the junction contained 5 bases not matched to a gene. The CDR3 bases are TGTGCCAGCAGCCGTAGCGGGGGTATGAACACCGGGGAGCTGTTTTTT. This sequence encodes CASSRSGGMNTGELFF.